This T cell receptor (beta chain) comes out of a study of T-cell memory formation after mild COVID-19. The CDR3 consists of 15 residues. Germline values: CDR1 SGHDT, CDR2 YYEEEE. Trimming stripped 2 bases from V and 2 bases from J, with 11 bases between. This clonotype was detected ten times or more. TCRdb reanalysed the 5' RACE reads using MiXCR and keeps one entry per CDR3 protein. Among 200,000 or so distinct CDR3 sequences listed, just over 9.5% were seen once. The rearrangement links TRBV5-6 to TRBJ2-1; no definite D call. The sample consisted of PBMCs or a T cell subset sorted from them (not recorded which). The sequence was collected from a man between 18 and 35 years old who had mild COVID-19 (a few samples of this study predate the infection). Cell type and time point are not known. The chain's CDR3 is CASSFLYRPYNEQFF. The CDR3 DNA sequence: TGTGCCAGCAGCTTTCTATACCGTCCCTACAATGAGCAGTTCTTC.